The 4 T cell receptor beta chains below were found in one sample sequenced in a study of PD-1 blockade in classical Hodgkin lymphoma. Every single patient, without exception, relapsed after autologous stem cell transplantation, and brentuximab vedotin exposure varied. Some clones are missing from TCRdb's copy, which holds only in-frame ones; the method was immunoSEQ multiplex PCR. The sample lists 100,000 or so clones; around nine tenths were seen once. Sequencing was performed on peripheral blood mononuclear cells (PBMCs), taken before the second cycle of nivolumab. All receptors derive from a human donor with classical Hodgkin lymphoma.

The rearrangement links TRBV6-1 to TRBJ1-1, with D perhaps matching TRBD1 (5 bases). CDR3 length: 14 amino acids. In germline, CDR1 is MNHNS, CDR2 SASEGT. V dropped 9 bases and J dropped 1 base, with 15 bases sitting between them. The CDR3 nucleotides read TGTGCCAGGGAACAGGTGCAGAGGAACACTGAAGCTTTCTTT. Encoded protein: CAREQVQRNTEAFF.

The chain employs TRBV19 and TRBJ2-5; 8 bases align to TRBD2. Germline loops: CDR1 LNHDA, CDR2 SQIVND (reference sequence). The junction had 8 bases not matched to a gene; V was cut back by 7 bases and J by 7 bases. This CDR3 comprises 13 residues. The CDR3 nucleotides read TGTGCCAGTACCCCGGGGGGGTTCGGGACCCAGTACTTC. This sequence encodes CASTPGGFGTQYF.

CDR3 in amino acids: CASRPNEGQGAQPQHF. CDR3 DNA sequence: TGTGCCAGCAGGCCTAACGAAGGACAGGGAGCTCAGCCCCAGCATTTT. V gene TRBV27 combines with J gene TRBJ1-5, with 8 bases fitting TRBD1. Germline V CDR1 and CDR2: MNHEY, SMNVEV (reference sequence). The CDR3 has 16 amino acids. The junction had 13 bases not matched to a gene; V was cut back by 6 bases and J by 6 bases.

This chain uses TRBV7-9 with TRBJ1-2; D call uncertain. Between the trimmed V and J ends, which lost 2 bases and 6 bases, there was a span of 7 bases. The CDR3 contains 12 residues. Per germline, CDR1 SEHNR and CDR2 FQNEAQ (reference sequence). The CDR3 region is CASSLRTDGYTF. The CDR3 DNA sequence: TGTGCCAGCAGCTTAAGGACGGATGGCTACACCTTC.